This T cell receptor (beta chain) appears in the sequencing data of a study of Tregs in tolerant kidney transplant recipients. Unstimulated Tregs (CD4+CD25+CD127-) and CD4+CD25- non-Tregs were sorted from PBMCs. Repertoires were generated with immunoSEQ multiplex PCR, while TCRdb's copy carries only in-frame clones and drops some. The sample has about 48,000 clones. This TCR was sampled from a human donor who received a combined kidney and bone marrow transplant. The sequenced sample was CD4+ T cells from blood, obtained before the transplant.

The sequenced part of the CDR3 DNA is TGTGCCAGCAGTAAGGACCGGCGGGGGGAGACC. This encodes CASSKDRRGET. The entire CDR3 reads CASSKDRRGETQYF. The chain combines TRBV13 with TRBJ2-5; TRBD2 matches at 7 bases. The CDR3 end falls 3 residues outside the read, so it is completed with the germline J gene. There are 14 residues in the CDR3. V gave up 6 bases and J gave up 5 bases; unmatched junction bases: 9. Germline V gene sequence: CDR1 PRHDT, CDR2 FYEKMQ (reference sequence).